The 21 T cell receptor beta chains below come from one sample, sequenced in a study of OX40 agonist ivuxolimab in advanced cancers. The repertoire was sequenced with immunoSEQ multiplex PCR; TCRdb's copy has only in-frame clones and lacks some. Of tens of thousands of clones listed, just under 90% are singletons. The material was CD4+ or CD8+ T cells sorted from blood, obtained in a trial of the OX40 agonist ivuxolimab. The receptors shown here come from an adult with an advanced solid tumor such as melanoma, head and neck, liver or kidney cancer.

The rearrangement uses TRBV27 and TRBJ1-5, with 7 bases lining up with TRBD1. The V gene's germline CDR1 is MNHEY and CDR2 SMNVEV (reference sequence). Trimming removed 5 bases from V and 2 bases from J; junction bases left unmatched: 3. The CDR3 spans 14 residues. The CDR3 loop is CASSNQGGNQPQHF. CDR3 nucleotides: TGTGCCAGCAGTAATCAGGGGGGCAATCAGCCCCAGCATTTT.

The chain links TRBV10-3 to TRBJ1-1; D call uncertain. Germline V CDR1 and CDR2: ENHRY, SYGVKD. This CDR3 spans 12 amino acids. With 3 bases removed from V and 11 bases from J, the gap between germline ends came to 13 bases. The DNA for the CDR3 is TGTGCCATCAGTGAAGGAGGCTCCGGGGCTTTCTTT. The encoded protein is CAISEGGSGAFF.

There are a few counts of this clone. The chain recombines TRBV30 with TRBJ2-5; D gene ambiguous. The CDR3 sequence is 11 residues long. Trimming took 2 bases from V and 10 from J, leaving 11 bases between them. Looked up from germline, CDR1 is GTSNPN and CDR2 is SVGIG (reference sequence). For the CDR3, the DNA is TGTGCCTGGAGTATATCGGCACTCCAGTACTTC. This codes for CAWSISALQYF.

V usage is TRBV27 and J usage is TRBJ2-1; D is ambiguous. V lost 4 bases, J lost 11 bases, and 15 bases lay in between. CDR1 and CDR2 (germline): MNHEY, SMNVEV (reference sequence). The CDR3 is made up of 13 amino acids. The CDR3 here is CASSSSALGKQFF. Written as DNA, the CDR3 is TGTGCCAGCAGTTCCTCGGCCCTAGGAAAGCAGTTCTTC.

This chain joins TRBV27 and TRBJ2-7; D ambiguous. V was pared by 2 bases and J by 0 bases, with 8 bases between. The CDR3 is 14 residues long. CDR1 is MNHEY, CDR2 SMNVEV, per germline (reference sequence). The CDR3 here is CASSLSHRSYEQYF. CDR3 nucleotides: TGTGCCAGCAGTTTAAGTCATCGCTCCTACGAGCAGTACTTC.

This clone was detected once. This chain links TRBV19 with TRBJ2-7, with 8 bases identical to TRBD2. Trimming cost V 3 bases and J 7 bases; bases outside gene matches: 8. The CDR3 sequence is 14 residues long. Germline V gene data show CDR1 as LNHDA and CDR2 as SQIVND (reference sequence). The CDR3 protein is CASSISSGSGEQYF. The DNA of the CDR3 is TGTGCCAGTAGTATCTCCAGCGGGAGTGGAGAGCAGTACTTC.

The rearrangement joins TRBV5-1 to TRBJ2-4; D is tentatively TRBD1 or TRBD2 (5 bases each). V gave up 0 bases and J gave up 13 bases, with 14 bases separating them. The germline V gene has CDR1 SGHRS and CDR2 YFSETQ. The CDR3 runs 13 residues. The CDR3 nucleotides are TGCGCCAGCAGCTTGGGCGACAGAGAGGGACAGTACTTC. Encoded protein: CASSLGDREGQYF. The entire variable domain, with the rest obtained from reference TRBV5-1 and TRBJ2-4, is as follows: KAGVTQTPRYLIKTRGQQVTLSCSPISGHRSVSWYQQTPGQGLQFLFEYFSETQRNKGNFPGRFSGRQFSNSRSEMNVSTLELGDSALYLCASSLGDREGQYFGAGTRLSVL.

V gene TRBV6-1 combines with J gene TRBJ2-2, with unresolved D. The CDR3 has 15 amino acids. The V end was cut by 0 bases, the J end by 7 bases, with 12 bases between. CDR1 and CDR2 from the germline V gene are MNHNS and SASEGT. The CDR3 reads CASSEASGYGGELFF. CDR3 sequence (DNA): TGTGCCAGCAGTGAAGCATCCGGGTATGGCGGGGAGCTGTTTTTT.

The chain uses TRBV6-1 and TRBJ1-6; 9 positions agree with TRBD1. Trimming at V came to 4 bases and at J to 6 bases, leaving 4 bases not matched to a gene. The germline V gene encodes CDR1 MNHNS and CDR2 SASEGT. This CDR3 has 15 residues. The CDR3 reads CASSGGTGSNSPLHF. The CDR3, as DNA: TGTGCCAGCAGTGGGGGGACAGGGAGTAATTCACCCCTCCACTTT.

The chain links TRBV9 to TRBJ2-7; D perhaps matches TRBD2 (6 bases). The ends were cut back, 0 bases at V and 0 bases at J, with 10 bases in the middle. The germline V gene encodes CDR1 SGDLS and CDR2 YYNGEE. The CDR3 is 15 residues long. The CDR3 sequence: CASSVAGDGSYEQYF. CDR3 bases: TGTGCCAGCAGCGTAGCGGGAGACGGCTCCTACGAGCAGTACTTC.

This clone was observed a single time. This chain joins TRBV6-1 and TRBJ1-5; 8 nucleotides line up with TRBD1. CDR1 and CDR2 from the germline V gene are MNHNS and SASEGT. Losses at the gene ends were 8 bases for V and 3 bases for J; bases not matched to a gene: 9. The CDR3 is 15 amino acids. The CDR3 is CASGGQGLNNQPQHF. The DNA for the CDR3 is TGTGCCAGCGGCGGACAGGGTTTAAACAATCAGCCCCAGCATTTT.

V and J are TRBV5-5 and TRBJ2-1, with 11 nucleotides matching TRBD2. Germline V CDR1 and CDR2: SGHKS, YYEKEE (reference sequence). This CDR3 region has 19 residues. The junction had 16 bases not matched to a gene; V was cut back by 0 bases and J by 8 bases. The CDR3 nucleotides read TGTGCCAGCAGCTTGGATCTAGCGGGGGGCCACACGTGGCTTGATGAGCAGTTCTTC. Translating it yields CASSLDLAGGHTWLDEQFF.

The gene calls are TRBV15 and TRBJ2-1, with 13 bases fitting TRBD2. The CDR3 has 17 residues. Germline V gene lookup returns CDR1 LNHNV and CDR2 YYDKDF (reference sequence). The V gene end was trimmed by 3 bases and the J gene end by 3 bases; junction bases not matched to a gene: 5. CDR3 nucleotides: TGTGCCACCAGCAGGCCCGGACTAGCGGGGGACTACAATGAGCAGTTCTTC. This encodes CATSRPGLAGDYNEQFF.

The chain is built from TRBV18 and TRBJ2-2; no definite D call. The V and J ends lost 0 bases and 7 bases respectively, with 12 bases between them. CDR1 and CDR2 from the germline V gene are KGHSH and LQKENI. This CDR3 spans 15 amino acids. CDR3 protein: CASSPPVPVSGELFF. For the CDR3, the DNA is TGTGCCAGCTCACCACCGGTGCCAGTGAGCGGGGAGCTGTTTTTT.

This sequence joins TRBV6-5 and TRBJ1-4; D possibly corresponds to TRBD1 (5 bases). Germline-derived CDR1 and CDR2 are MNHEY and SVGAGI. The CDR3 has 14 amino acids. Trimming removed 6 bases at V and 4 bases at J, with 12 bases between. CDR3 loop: CASSDGGINEKLFF. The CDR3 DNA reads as TGTGCCAGCAGCGACGGGGGGATTAATGAAAAACTGTTTTTT.

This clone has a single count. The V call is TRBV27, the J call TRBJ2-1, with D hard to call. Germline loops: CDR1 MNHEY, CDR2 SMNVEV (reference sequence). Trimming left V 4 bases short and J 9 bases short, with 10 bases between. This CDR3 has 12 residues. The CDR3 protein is CASSSSVGEQFF. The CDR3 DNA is TGTGCCAGCAGTTCCAGCGTCGGTGAGCAGTTCTTC.

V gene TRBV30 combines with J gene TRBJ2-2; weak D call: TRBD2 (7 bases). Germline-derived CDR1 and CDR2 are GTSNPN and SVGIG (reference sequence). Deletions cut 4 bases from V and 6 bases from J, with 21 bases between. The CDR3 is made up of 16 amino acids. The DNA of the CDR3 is TGTGCCTGGAACACCCGGAGGGGGGGCAGCTCCGGGGAGCTGTTTTTT. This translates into CAWNTRRGGSSGELFF.

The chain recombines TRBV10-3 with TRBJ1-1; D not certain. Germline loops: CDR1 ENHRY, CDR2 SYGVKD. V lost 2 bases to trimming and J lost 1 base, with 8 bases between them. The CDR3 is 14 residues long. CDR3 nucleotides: TGTGCCATCAGTGAGGGCCCAACGAACACTGAAGCTTTCTTT. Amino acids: CAISEGPTNTEAFF.

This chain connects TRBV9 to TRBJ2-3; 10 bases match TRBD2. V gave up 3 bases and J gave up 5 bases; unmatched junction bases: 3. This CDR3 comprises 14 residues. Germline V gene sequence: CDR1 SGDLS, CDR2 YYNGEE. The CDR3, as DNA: TGTGCCAGCAGCGGGGCTAGCGGGAGAGATACGCAGTATTTT. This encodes CASSGASGRDTQYF.

The CDR3 DNA sequence: TGTGCCAGCAGCGACCGAGGGGGCAGCTACAATGAGCAGTTCTTC. As protein: CASSDRGGSYNEQFF. The gene calls are TRBV9 and TRBJ2-1, with TRBD1 matching over 7 bases. V was pared by 3 bases and J by 3 bases, with 6 bases of the junction left unmatched. Per germline, CDR1 SGDLS and CDR2 YYNGEE. The CDR3 covers 15 residues.

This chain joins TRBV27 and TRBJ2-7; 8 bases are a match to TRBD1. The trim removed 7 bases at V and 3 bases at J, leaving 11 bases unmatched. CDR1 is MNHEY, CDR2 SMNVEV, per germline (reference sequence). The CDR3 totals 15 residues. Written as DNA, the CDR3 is TGTGCCAGCAACAACGGGACAGGAGGATACTACGAGCAGTACTTC. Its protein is CASNNGTGGYYEQYF.